This TCR beta chain originates from a study of blood T cell repertoires in COVID-19. Across the study: COVID-19 samples collected from the United States, Italy and Spain covered acute and convalescent phases.

The assay was immunoSEQ multiplex PCR, and TCRdb's table has in-frame clones only and misses some. This table has 200,000 to 250,000 clones, about 88% appearing once. This clone was counted once. This CDR3 has 15 residues. The V end was cut by 4 bases, the J end by 10 bases, with 19 bases between. The germline V gene encodes CDR1 KGHDR and CDR2 SFDVKD. V usage is TRBV24-1 and J usage is TRBJ2-1; possible D gene TRBD2, 7 bases. This TCR derives from a woman aged 35 to 49 with acute or convalescent COVID-19. Source material: peripheral blood. As DNA, the CDR3 is TGTGCCACCAGTGACCCCCGAGGGGGGGCCAGGGAGCAGTTCTTC. It is translated as CATSDPRGGAREQFF.